The rows below give T cell receptor beta chains drawn from one sample of a study of blood T cell repertoires in COVID-19. Clones were read by immunoSEQ multiplex PCR, and TCRdb kept only the in-frame ones, dropping some. Of tens of thousands of clones listed, about 83% are singletons. Sequencing used peripheral blood. The receptors come from an elderly woman with acute or convalescent COVID-19. Each CDR3 is given with its conserved first and last residue. A D gene is named only where the DNA matches it firmly. Size is stated for part of the rows, as once, few or many counts, or as a class when the clone is expanded.

>NA|NA|TRBV18|TRBJ1-6
TGTGCCAGCTCACCACGAGAATCTTCACCCCTCCACTTT
CASSPRESSPLHF
>NA|NA|TRBV30|TRBJ2-5
TGTGCCTGGAGTGTACTGGTCGGGAGAGAGACCCAGTACTTC
CAWSVLVGRETQYF
>TRBD2|NA|TRBV12-3/TRBV12-4|TRBJ2-3
TGTGCCAGCAGTTCGGGGGGAGATACGCAGTATTTT
CASSSGGDTQYF
>TRBD1|NA|TRBV7-2|TRBJ1-4
TGTGCCAGCAGCCGTGACAGGGCAAGTGAAAAACTGTTTTTT
CASSRDRASEKLFF
>TRBD2|NA|TRBV2|TRBJ2-1
TGTGCCAGCGCCGCCGGGACTAGCGGGAGGAATGAGCAGTTCTTC
CASAAGTSGRNEQFF
>TRBD2|NA|TRBV18|TRBJ2-1
TGTGCCAGCCGCCCCCGGGACACAGGACTAGCGGGAGGGGATGAGCAGTTCTTC
CASRPRDTGLAGGDEQFF
>TRBD1|NA|TRBV7-9|TRBJ1-3
TGTGCCAGCAGCCCTGGACAGGAAGGTCCCCCTGGAAACACCATATATTTT
CASSPGQEGPPGNTIYF
>NA|NA|TRBV5-1|TRBJ1-1
TGCGCCAGCAGCTTGGGGCAGGGGATGAACACTGAAGCTTTCTTT
CASSLGQGMNTEAFF
>NA|NA|TRBV6-2/TRBV6-3|TRBJ1-1
TGTGCCAGCAGTTACTCGCGCGGCAGGGGCGTTAGGGACACTGAAGCTTTCTTT
CASSYSRGRGVRDTEAFF
>TRBD1|NA|TRBV6-5|TRBJ1-1
TGTGCCAGCAGCGGACAGGAGCATACTGAAGCTTTCTTT
CASSGQEHTEAFF
>TRBD1|NA|TRBV15|TRBJ1-4
TGTGCCACCAGCAGAGAAGGGACAGGCGGTGAAAAACTGTTTTTT
CATSREGTGGEKLFF
>NA|NA|TRBV15|TRBJ1-2
TGTGCCACCAGCACCCTTAACTATGGCTACACCTTC
CATSTLNYGYTF
>TRBD2|NA|TRBV3-1/TRBV3-2|TRBJ2-1
TGTGCCAGCAGCCAAACCGAGACGGGACTAGCGGGAGGACCTACCTACAATGAGCAGTTCTTC
CASSQTETGLAGGPTYNEQFF
>TRBD1|NA|TRBV27|TRBJ1-1
TGTGCCAGCAGTTTACTACAGGGGGCGCTCACTGAAGCTTTCTTT
CASSLLQGALTEAFF
>TRBD1|NA|TRBV28|TRBJ2-5
TGTGCCAGCAGGAGGGGGCTTCGGACCCAGTACTTC
CASRRGLRTQYF
>NA|NA|TRBV27|TRBJ2-1
TGTGCCAGCAGTTGGCGGAGCTCCTACAATGAGCAGTTCTTC
CASSWRSSYNEQFF
>NA|NA|TRBV21-1|TRBJ1-2
TGTGCCAGCAGCAAAGTAAACTATGGCTACACCTTC
CASSKVNYGYTF
>NA|once|TRBV20-1|TRBJ1-2
TGCAGTGTCAACACAGCTGTTGGCTACACCTTC
CSVNTAVGYTF
>NA|NA|TRBV7-9|TRBJ1-6
TGTGCCAGCAGCCCCCAACGACTCGGTTCACCCCTCCACTTT
CASSPQRLGSPLHF
>TRBD1|NA|TRBV2|TRBJ1-2
TGTGCCAGCAGTACCGGACAGGGGAGGGACTATGGCTACACCTTC
CASSTGQGRDYGYTF
>NA|NA|TRBV6-5|TRBJ1-1
TGTGCCAGCAGTTTTCACATGACAGCCCAGAACACTGAAGCTTTCTTT
CASSFHMTAQNTEAFF
>TRBD2|NA|TRBV4-3|TRBJ2-7
TGCGCCAGCAGCCAAGGGTCGGGAGGATACGAGCAGTACTTC
CASSQGSGGYEQYF
>NA|NA|TRBV18|TRBJ2-5
TGTGCCAGCTCACCAGGCCGAGAGACCCAGTACTTC
CASSPGRETQYF
>TRBD1|NA|TRBV9|TRBJ1-6
TGTGCCAGCAGCGTATCGACAGGGTTGGGCAGCTCACCCCTCCACTTT
CASSVSTGLGSSPLHF
>TRBD1|NA|TRBV11-2|TRBJ2-7
TGTGCCAGCAGATCCCCATGGACAGGGAGACGAGAGCAGTACTTC
CASRSPWTGRREQYF
>NA|NA|TRBV2|TRBJ1-2
TGTGCCAGCAGCCCGGGGGGGTCTGGCTACACCTTC
CASSPGGSGYTF
>NA|NA|TRBV23-1|TRBJ1-5
TGCGCCAGCAGTCAATCGGGAGATCAGCCCCAGCATTTT
CASSQSGDQPQHF
>NA|NA|TRBV3-1/TRBV3-2|TRBJ2-4
TGTGCCAGCAGCCAAGGTGAACAGTACCAAAACATTCAGTACTTC
CASSQGEQYQNIQYF
>NA|NA|TRBV2|TRBJ1-5
TGTGCCAGCAGTGATGTTTCGAGCAATCAGCCCCAGCATTTT
CASSDVSSNQPQHF
>TRBD2|NA|TRBV7-2|TRBJ2-3
TGTGCCAGCAGCTTAGGGGAGGGCAGGACTTACACAGATACGCAGTATTTT
CASSLGEGRTYTDTQYF
>TRBD1|few|TRBV25-1|TRBJ1-1
TGTGCCAGCAGTGAAGGAGGAACAGGGGGCCGGGCTGAAGCTTTCTTT
CASSEGGTGGRAEAFF
>TRBD1|once|TRBV20-1|TRBJ2-4
TGCAGTGGTATACAGGGGTTGATTCAGTACTTC
CSGIQGLIQYF
>NA|NA|TRBV28|TRBJ1-3
TGTGCCAGCAGTTTAGTCCGGGGGGGCTCTGGAAACACCATATATTTT
CASSLVRGGSGNTIYF
>NA|NA|TRBV19|TRBJ2-1
TGTGCCAGTAGTCGAAACAGGGTTATAAATGAGCAGTTCTTC
CASSRNRVINEQFF
>NA|NA|TRBV3-1/TRBV3-2|TRBJ2-7
TGTGCCAGCAGCCAAGGGGCTATCCCCGAGCAGTACTTC
CASSQGAIPEQYF
>NA|NA|TRBV4-3|TRBJ1-1
TGCGCCAGCAGCCCCGGAAATAGGAGGGTAGGCACTGAAGCTTTCTTT
CASSPGNRRVGTEAFF
>NA|NA|TRBV6-2/TRBV6-3|TRBJ1-1
TGTGCCAGCAGTTACGCCGGGGGGGGATTGACTGAAGCTTTCTTT
CASSYAGGGLTEAFF
>NA|NA|TRBV10-1|TRBJ1-1
TGCGCCAGCAGAGGTGGGGGGGACACTGAAGCTTTCTTT
CASRGGGDTEAFF
>NA|few|TRBV5-4|TRBJ2-5
TGTGCCAGCAGCTTGCCTGCCCGGGAGACCCAGTACTTC
CASSLPARETQYF
>NA|NA|TRBV6-2/TRBV6-3|TRBJ1-5
TGTGCCAGCAGTTTCACGACAAATCAGCCCCAGCATTTT
CASSFTTNQPQHF
>NA|NA|TRBV28|TRBJ1-3
TGTGCCAGCAGCCGCGAGTCGGGAAACACCATATATTTT
CASSRESGNTIYF
>NA|few|TRBV19|TRBJ1-1
TGTGCCAGTAGTGGTCGGGGGGGGAGGCACACTGAAGCTTTCTTT
CASSGRGGRHTEAFF
>TRBD1|NA|TRBV28|TRBJ2-7
TGTGCCAGCAGTTACCGGGACAGTACCTACGAGCAGTACTTC
CASSYRDSTYEQYF
>NA|NA|TRBV28|TRBJ2-1
TGTGCCAGCAGTTTACAGGGGATAAAAAGTAATGAGCAGTTCTTC
CASSLQGIKSNEQFF
>NA|NA|TRBV5-1|TRBJ1-1
TGCGCCAGCAGCTTCGCGGACAGCAGATTTGAAGCTTTCTTT
CASSFADSRFEAFF
>NA|NA|TRBV3-1/TRBV3-2|TRBJ1-1
TGTGCCAGCAGCCTAGGAGTCGGCGGAACTGAAGCTTTCTTT
CASSLGVGGTEAFF
>NA|many|TRBV2|TRBJ2-3
TGTGCCAGCAGTGATCTCGGGGGGCGGGACACAGATACGCAGTATTTT
CASSDLGGRDTDTQYF
>NA|once|TRBV4-1|TRBJ1-1
TGCGCCAGCAGCCAAGTCCGGTACACTGAAGCTTTCTTT
CASSQVRYTEAFF
>TRBD1|NA|TRBV5-1|TRBJ2-1
TGCGCCAGCAGCTTACTGACAGGGGCCGATGGTGAGCAGTTCTTC
CASSLLTGADGEQFF
>NA|NA|TRBV4-3|TRBJ1-4
TGCGCCAGCAGCCAAGATGGCCGATCAACTAATGAAAAACTGTTTTTT
CASSQDGRSTNEKLFF
>NA|NA|TRBV6-4|TRBJ2-2
TGTGCCAGCAGTTTTGACGAGGCCACCGGGGAGCTGTTTTTT
CASSFDEATGELFF